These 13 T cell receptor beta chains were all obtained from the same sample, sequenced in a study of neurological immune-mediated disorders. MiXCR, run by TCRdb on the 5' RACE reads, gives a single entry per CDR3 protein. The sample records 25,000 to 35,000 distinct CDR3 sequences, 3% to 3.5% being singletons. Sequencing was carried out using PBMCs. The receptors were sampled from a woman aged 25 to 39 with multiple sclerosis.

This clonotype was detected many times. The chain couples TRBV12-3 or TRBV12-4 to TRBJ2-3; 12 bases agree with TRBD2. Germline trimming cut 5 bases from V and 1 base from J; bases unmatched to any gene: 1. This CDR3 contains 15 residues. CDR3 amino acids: CASSRTSGGTDTQYF. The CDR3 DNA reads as TGTGCCAGCAGTCGGACTAGCGGGGGCACAGATACGCAGTATTTT.

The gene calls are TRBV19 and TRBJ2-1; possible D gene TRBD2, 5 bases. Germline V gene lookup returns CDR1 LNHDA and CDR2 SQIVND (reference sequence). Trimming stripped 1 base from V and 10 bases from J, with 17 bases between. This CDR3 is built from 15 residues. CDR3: CASSIGERGSEEQFF. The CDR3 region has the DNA TGTGCCAGTAGTATAGGAGAAAGAGGGAGCGAGGAGCAGTTCTTC.

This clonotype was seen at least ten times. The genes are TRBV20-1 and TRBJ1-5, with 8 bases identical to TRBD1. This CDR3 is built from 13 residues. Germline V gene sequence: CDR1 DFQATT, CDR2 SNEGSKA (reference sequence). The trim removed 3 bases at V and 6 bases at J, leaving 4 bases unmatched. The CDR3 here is CSARTGVGQPQHF. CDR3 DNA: TGCAGTGCTAGGACAGGGGTAGGTCAGCCCCAGCATTTT.

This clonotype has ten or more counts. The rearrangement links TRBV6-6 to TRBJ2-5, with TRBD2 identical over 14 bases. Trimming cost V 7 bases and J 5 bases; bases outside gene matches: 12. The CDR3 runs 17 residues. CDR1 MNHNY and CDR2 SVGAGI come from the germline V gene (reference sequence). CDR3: CASTSWGLAGAGETQYF. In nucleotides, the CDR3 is TGTGCCAGCACATCATGGGGACTAGCGGGAGCGGGGGAGACCCAGTACTTC.

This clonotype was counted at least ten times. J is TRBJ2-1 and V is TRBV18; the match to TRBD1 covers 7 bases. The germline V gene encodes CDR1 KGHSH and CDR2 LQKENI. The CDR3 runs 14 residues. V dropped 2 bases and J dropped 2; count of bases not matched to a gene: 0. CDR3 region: CASSPGTAYNEQFF. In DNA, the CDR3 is TGTGCCAGCTCACCAGGGACAGCCTACAATGAGCAGTTCTTC.

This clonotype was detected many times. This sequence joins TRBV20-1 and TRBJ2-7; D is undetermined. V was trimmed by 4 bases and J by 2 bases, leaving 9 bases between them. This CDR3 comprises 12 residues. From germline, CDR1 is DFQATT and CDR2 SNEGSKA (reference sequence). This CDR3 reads CSATPEAYEQYF. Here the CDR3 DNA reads TGCAGTGCTACCCCAGAGGCCTACGAGCAGTACTTC.

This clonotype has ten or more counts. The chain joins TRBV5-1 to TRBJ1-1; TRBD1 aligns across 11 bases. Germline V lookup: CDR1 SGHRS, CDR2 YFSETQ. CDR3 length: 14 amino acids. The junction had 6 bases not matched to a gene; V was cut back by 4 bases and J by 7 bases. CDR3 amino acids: CASSGQGASGEAFF. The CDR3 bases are TGCGCCAGCAGCGGACAGGGGGCATCAGGTGAAGCTTTCTTT.

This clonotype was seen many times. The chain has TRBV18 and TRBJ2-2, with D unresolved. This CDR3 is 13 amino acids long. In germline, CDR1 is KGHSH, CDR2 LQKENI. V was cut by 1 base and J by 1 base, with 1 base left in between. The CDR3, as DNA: TGTGCCAGCTCACCACAGAACACCGGGGAGCTGTTTTTT. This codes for CASSPQNTGELFF.

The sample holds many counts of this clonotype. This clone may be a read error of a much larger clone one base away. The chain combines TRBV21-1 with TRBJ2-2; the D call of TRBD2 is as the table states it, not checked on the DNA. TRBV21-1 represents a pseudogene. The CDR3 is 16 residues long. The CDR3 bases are TGTGCCAGCAGGCCTACCCTGACTAGAGGGACCGGGGAGCTGTTTTTT. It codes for CASRPTLTRGTGELFF.

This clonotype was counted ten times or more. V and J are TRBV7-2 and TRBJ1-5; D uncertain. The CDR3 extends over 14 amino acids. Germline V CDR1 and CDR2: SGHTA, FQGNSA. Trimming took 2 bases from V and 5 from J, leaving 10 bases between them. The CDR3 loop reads CASSLLGSDQPQHF. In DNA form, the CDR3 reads TGTGCCAGCAGCTTACTCGGTTCAGATCAGCCCCAGCATTTT.

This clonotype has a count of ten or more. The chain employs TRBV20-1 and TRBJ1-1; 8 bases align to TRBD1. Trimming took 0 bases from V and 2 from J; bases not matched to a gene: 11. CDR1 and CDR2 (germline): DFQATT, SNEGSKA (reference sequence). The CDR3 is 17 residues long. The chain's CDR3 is CSAREGTGGVGNTEAFF. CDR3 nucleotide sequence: TGCAGTGCTAGAGAGGGAACAGGGGGAGTTGGAAACACTGAAGCTTTCTTT.

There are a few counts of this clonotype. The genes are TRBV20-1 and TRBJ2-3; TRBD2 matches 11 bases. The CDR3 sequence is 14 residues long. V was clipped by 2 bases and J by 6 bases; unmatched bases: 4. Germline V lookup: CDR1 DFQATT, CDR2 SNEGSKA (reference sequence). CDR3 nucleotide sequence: TGCAGTGCTAGAAGGCCTAGCGGGGGGGATACGCAGTATTTT. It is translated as CSARRPSGGDTQYF.

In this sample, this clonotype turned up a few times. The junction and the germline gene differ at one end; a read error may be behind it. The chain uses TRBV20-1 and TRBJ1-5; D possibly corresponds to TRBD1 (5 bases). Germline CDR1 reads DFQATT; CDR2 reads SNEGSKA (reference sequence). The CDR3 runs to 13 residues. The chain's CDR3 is CSASRGGGQPQNF. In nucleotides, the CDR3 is TGCAGTGCTAGTAGGGGCGGTGGTCAGCCCCAGAATTTT.